The 20 T cell receptor beta chains presented below share a single source sample, sequenced in a study of OX40 agonist ivuxolimab in advanced cancers. TCRdb keeps only in-frame clones here, not all; method: immunoSEQ multiplex PCR. The sample holds about 44,000 clones, over 80% seen once. The sequencing used CD4+ or CD8+ T cells sorted from blood, collected in a trial of the OX40 agonist ivuxolimab. These receptors all come from an adult with an advanced solid tumor such as melanoma, head and neck, liver or kidney cancer.

This clone has just one count. The chain's CDR3 is CASSSGGGKQFF. CDR3 in DNA: TGTGCCAGCAGCTCAGGGGGCGGGAAGCAGTTCTTC. The V call is TRBV7-9, the J call TRBJ2-1; 8 bases are a match to TRBD1. V was pared by 4 bases and J by 11 bases, with 4 bases of the junction left unmatched. CDR3 size: 12 residues. Germline lookup yields CDR1 SEHNR and CDR2 FQNEAQ (reference sequence).

This rearrangement joins TRBV30 to TRBJ1-1; D might be TRBD1 (6 bases). The CDR3 contains 12 residues. Trimming removed 3 bases from V and 12 bases from J, with 17 bases in between. Per the germline V gene, CDR1 is GTSNPN and CDR2 is SVGIG (reference sequence). This CDR3 is CAWRAGAPGTFF. CDR3 DNA sequence: TGTGCCTGGAGGGCAGGGGCGCCCGGGACTTTCTTT.

This clone occurred once. The rearrangement uses TRBV29-1 and TRBJ2-2; D not resolved. The CDR3 has 12 amino acids. V lost 4 bases, J lost 3 bases, and 6 bases lay in between. Looked up from germline, CDR1 is SQVTM and CDR2 is ANQGSEA. The CDR3 DNA is TGCAGCGTTGCCGAGTACACCGGGGAGCTGTTTTTT. Amino acids: CSVAEYTGELFF.

This chain links TRBV5-1 with TRBJ1-2; D is unresolved. V was clipped by 1 base and J by 6 bases, with 13 bases between them. Germline V lookup: CDR1 SGHRS, CDR2 YFSETQ. There are 14 residues in the CDR3. CDR3 protein: CASSLSSRSDGYTF. The CDR3 DNA reads as TGCGCCAGCAGCTTGTCCTCCCGGTCCGATGGCTACACCTTC.

The chain links TRBV7-2 to TRBJ1-2; D gene uncertain. The germline CDR1 and CDR2 sequences are SGHTA and FQGNSA. The CDR3 has 14 amino acids. Trimming removed 3 bases from V and 8 bases from J, with 16 bases in between. The CDR3 bases are TGTGCCAGCAGCTTGACGCGGACCTTTCTAGGCTACACCTTC. It yields the protein CASSLTRTFLGYTF.

V and J are TRBV6-5 and TRBJ1-6, with D maybe TRBD1 (6 bases). Germline CDR1 is MNHEY and CDR2 is SVGAGI. The CDR3 spans 15 residues. V gave up 1 base and J gave up 6 bases, with 10 bases separating them. The CDR3 region is CASSYFGGPNSPLHF. The CDR3 bases are TGTGCCAGCAGTTACTTTGGGGGGCCTAATTCACCCCTCCACTTT.

The V and J genes are TRBV5-4 and TRBJ2-5; D remains ambiguous. The J call may be faulty, since TRBJ2-7 better matches the DNA end. This CDR3 region has 13 residues. Germline V gene lookup returns CDR1 SGHNT and CDR2 YYREEE (reference sequence). CDR3 in amino acids: CASSSNLAYEQYF. The CDR3 coding sequence is TGTGCCAGCAGCTCAAATTTAGCCTACGAGCAGTACTTC.

The chain uses TRBV15 and TRBJ1-1; TRBD1 matches 7 bases. CDR1 is LNHNV, CDR2 YYDKDF, per germline (reference sequence). V shed 4 bases, J shed 8 bases, and the junction held 7 bases outside the gene matches. The length of the CDR3 is 13 residues. CDR3 bases: TGTGCCACCAGCATTTTCCCAGGGGGAGAAGCTTTCTTT. Its protein product is CATSIFPGGEAFF.

The genes are TRBV5-1 and TRBJ2-1, with D perhaps TRBD1 (7 bases). The V and J ends lost 4 bases and 0 bases respectively, with 14 bases between them. CDR3 size: 16 residues. The germline V gene has CDR1 SGHRS and CDR2 YFSETQ. The CDR3 nucleotides read TGCGCCAGCAGCGAGGAGGGGGCGATCTCCTACAATGAGCAGTTCTTC. Translation: CASSEEGAISYNEQFF.

The gene calls are TRBV10-1 and TRBJ2-5, with no clear D. The V end lost 4 bases, the J end lost 5 bases, and 11 bases lay between the germline ends. The CDR3 runs 13 residues. Germline CDR1 WNHNN, CDR2 SYGVQD (reference sequence). The CDR3 DNA follows: TGCGCCAGCAGTGTCAGTCTGGGGGAGACCCAGTACTTC. It specifies CASSVSLGETQYF.

This clone was seen once. The chain uses TRBV4-1 and TRBJ1-1; D gene ambiguous. This CDR3 comprises 15 residues. Trimming removed 1 base from V and 6 bases from J, with 15 bases in between. Germline values: CDR1 MGHRA, CDR2 YSYEKL. This CDR3 is CASSQVSSSVPEAFF. The DNA of the CDR3 is TGCGCCAGCAGCCAAGTAAGTTCCTCTGTCCCTGAAGCTTTCTTT.

In this sample, this clone turned up a few times. The chain couples TRBV7-9 to TRBJ2-7, with 9 bases fitting TRBD1. Germline values: CDR1 SEHNR, CDR2 FQNEAQ (reference sequence). J gave up 3 bases and V 5 bases, and 8 bases lay outside the gene matches. This CDR3 comprises 15 residues. This CDR3 reads CASSRWTGAYYEQYF. The CDR3 DNA reads as TGTGCCAGCAGCCGCTGGACAGGGGCTTACTACGAGCAGTACTTC.

V gene TRBV18 combines with J gene TRBJ1-4; D is unresolved. Per the germline V gene, CDR1 is KGHSH and CDR2 is LQKENI. This CDR3 contains 13 residues. Trimming pared 3 bases from V and 7 bases from J, leaving 9 bases between. In DNA form, the CDR3 reads TGTGCCAGCTCACCTCTGGATGCTGAAAAACTGTTTTTT. This codes for CASSPLDAEKLFF.

This clone showed up just a few times. V usage is TRBV7-2 and J usage is TRBJ2-1; 10 nucleotides line up with TRBD1. With 5 bases clipped from V and 6 bases from J, the junction kept 7 bases outside the gene matches. The CDR3 has 15 residues. The germline gives CDR1 SGHTA, CDR2 FQGNSA. The CDR3 protein is CASSEAGTGVNEQFF. CDR3 nucleotides: TGTGCCAGCAGCGAAGCCGGGACAGGGGTCAATGAGCAGTTCTTC. Complete variable domain (other parts from reference TRBV7-2 and TRBJ2-1): GAGVSQSPSNKVTEKGKDVELRCDPISGHTALYWYRQSLGQGLEFLIYFQGNSAPDKSGLPSDRFSAERTGGSVSTLTIQRTQQEDSAVYLCASSEAGTGVNEQFFGPGTRLTVL.

The chain employs TRBV6-5 and TRBJ1-6; D is uncertain. Germline V gene data show CDR1 as MNHEY and CDR2 as SVGAGI. Trimming pared 6 bases from V and 13 bases from J, leaving 13 bases between. The CDR3 length is 12 residues. The CDR3, as DNA: TGTGCCAGCAGCCCTCTCCGACGGCCCCTCCACTTT. Translating it yields CASSPLRRPLHF.

The chain combines TRBV5-1 with TRBJ1-6, with D maybe TRBD1 (5 bases). The V end lost 2 bases, the J end lost 3 bases, and 12 bases lay between the germline ends. Germline CDR1 SGHRS, CDR2 YFSETQ. The CDR3 length is 16 residues. The CDR3 coding sequence is TGCGCCAGCAGCTTCCAGGGCAGCGTCTATAATTCACCCCTCCACTTT. Its protein is CASSFQGSVYNSPLHF.

The chain links TRBV10-3 to TRBJ2-7; no clear D gene. Per germline, CDR1 ENHRY and CDR2 SYGVKD. This CDR3 spans 14 amino acids. With 4 bases removed from V and 1 base from J, the gap between germline ends came to 11 bases. Written as DNA, the CDR3 is TGTGCCATCAGTGTAGGTCAGGCATCCTACGAGCAGTACTTC. It specifies CAISVGQASYEQYF.

This clone was counted only a few times. The chain recombines TRBV29-1 with TRBJ2-3; 9 nucleotides agree with TRBD2. The CDR3 runs to 13 residues. The trim removed 4 bases at V and 6 bases at J, leaving 5 bases unmatched. CDR1 is SQVTM, CDR2 ANQGSEA, per germline. The CDR3 DNA sequence: TGCAGCGTTGGGAGTAGCGGGAGCGATACGCAGTATTTT. Translated: CSVGSSGSDTQYF.

This clone turned up a few times. This chain connects TRBV7-9 to TRBJ2-3, with D possibly being TRBD1 (6 bases). This CDR3 spans 15 amino acids. Germline-derived CDR1 and CDR2 are SEHNR and FQNEAQ (reference sequence). Trimming shortened V by 5 bases and J by 0 bases, and 12 bases separated the two germline ends. CDR3: CASSLSGQSTDTQYF. CDR3 nucleotide sequence: TGTGCCAGCAGCCTCTCGGGACAAAGCACAGATACGCAGTATTTT.

The chain links TRBV4-3 to TRBJ2-7; 8 nucleotides line up with TRBD2. CDR1 is LGHNA and CDR2 is YSLEER in the germline V gene. There are 14 residues in the CDR3. Unmatched junction bases numbered 5, after V lost 3 bases and J lost 4 bases. CDR3 nucleotide sequence: TGCGCCAGCAGCCACGTAGCGGGATTGTACGAGCAGTACTTC. Its protein is CASSHVAGLYEQYF.